This T cell receptor (beta chain) comes out of a study of spatial heterogeneity in lung cancer. This clonotype has a count of ten or more. Time point described: blood at routine non-recurrence follow-up after resection. The CDR3 extends over 15 amino acids. V shed 0 bases and J shed 2 bases, with 11 bases lying between them. CDR1 SGHTA and CDR2 FQGNSA come from the germline V gene. TCRdb re-called the 5' RACE reads with MiXCR, one entry per CDR3 protein. The data show approximately 16,000 distinct CDR3 sequences, just under 6.5% seen once. Specimen: PBMCs, collected at follow-up. The clonotype comes from a male donor with early-stage non-small cell lung cancer. This chain links TRBV7-2 with TRBJ2-7; D call uncertain. The CDR3 sequence is CASSLASDGPYEQYF. CDR3 bases: TGTGCCAGCAGCTTAGCGAGTGACGGTCCCTACGAGCAGTACTTC.